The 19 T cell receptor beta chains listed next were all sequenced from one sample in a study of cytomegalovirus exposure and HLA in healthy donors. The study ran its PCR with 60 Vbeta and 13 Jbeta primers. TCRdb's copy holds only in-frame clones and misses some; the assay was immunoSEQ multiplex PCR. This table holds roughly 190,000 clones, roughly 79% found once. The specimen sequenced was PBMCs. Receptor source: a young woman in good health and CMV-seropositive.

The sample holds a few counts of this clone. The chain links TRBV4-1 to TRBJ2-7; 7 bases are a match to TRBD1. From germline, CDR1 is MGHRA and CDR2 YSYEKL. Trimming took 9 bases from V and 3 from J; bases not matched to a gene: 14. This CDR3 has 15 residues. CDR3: CASPKPRGHSYEQYF. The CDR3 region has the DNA TGCGCCAGTCCCAAACCGAGGGGGCATAGCTACGAGCAGTACTTC.

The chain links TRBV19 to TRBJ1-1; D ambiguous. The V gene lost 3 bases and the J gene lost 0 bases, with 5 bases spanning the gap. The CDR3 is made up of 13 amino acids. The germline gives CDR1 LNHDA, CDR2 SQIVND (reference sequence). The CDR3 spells CASSITLNTEAFF. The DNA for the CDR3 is TGTGCCAGTAGTATTACTCTGAACACTGAAGCTTTCTTT.

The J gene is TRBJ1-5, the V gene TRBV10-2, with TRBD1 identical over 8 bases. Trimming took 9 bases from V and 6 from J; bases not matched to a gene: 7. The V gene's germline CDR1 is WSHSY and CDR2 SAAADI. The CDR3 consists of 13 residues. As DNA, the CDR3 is TGCGCCAGTCGACAGGGGATGAGTCAGCCCCAGCATTTT. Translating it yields CASRQGMSQPQHF.

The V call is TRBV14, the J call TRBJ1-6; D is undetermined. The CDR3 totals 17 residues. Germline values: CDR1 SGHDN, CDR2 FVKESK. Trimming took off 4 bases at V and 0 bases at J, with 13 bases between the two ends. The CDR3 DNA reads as TGTGCCAGCAGCCTAAGCCGAGAAAGCTCCTATAATTCACCCCTCCACTTT. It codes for CASSLSRESSYNSPLHF.

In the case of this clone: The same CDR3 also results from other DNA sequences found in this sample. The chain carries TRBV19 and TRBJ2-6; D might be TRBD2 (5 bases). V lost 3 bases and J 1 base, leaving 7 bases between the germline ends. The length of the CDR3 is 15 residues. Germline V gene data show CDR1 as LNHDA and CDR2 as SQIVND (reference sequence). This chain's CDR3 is CASSIGGSGANVLTF. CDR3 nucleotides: TGTGCCAGTAGTATCGGAGGTTCTGGGGCCAACGTCCTGACTTTC.

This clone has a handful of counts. The CDR3 protein is CASSQDGVRARGYTF. The CDR3 DNA reads as TGCGCCAGCAGCCAAGATGGGGTCAGGGCGCGAGGCTACACCTTC. The chain recombines TRBV4-3 with TRBJ1-2; D perhaps matches TRBD1 (5 bases). This CDR3 comprises 15 residues. Germline V gene data show CDR1 as LGHNA and CDR2 as YSLEER. V shed 0 bases and J shed 8 bases, with 16 bases lying between them.

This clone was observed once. This CDR3 is CASSHGTGGTEAFF. The CDR3 DNA follows: TGCGCCAGCAGCCATGGGACAGGGGGGACTGAAGCTTTCTTT. V usage is TRBV4-3 and J usage is TRBJ1-1; TRBD1 agrees at 11 bases. The germline V gene encodes CDR1 LGHNA and CDR2 YSLEER. The CDR3 loop spans 14 amino acids. V shed 3 bases and J 5 bases; nucleotides not matched to a gene: 2.

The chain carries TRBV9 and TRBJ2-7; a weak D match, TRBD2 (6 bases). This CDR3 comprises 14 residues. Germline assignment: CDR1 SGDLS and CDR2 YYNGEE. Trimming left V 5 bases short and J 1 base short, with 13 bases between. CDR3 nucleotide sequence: TGTGCCAGCAGTGAATCCGGGGGTTCCTACGAGCAGTACTTC. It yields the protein CASSESGGSYEQYF.

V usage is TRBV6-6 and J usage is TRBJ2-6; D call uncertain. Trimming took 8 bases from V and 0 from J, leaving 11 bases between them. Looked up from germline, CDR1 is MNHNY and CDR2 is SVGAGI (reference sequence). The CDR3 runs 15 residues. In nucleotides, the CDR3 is TGTGCCAGCCTTTCACTGGTCTCTGGGGCCAACGTCCTGACTTTC. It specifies CASLSLVSGANVLTF.

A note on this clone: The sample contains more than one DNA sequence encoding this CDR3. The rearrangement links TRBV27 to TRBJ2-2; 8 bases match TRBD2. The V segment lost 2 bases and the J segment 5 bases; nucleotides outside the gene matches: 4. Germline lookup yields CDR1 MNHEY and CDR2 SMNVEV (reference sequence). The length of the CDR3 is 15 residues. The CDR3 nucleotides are TGTGCCAGCAGTTTAAGGGGACTAGGAACCGGGGAGCTGTTTTTT. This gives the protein CASSLRGLGTGELFF.

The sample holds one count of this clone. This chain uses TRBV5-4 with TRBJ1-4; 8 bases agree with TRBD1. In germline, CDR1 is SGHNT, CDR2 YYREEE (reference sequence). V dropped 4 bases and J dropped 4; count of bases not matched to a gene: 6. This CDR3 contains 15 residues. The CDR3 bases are TGTGCCAGCAGCCCGACAGGGGCGATTAATGAAAAACTGTTTTTT. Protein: CASSPTGAINEKLFF.

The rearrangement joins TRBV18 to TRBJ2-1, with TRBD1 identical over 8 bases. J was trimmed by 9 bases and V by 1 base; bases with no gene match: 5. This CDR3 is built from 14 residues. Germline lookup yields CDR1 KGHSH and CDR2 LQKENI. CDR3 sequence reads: CASSPLDRGAEQFF. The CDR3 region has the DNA TGTGCCAGCTCACCACTTGACAGGGGAGCTGAGCAGTTCTTC. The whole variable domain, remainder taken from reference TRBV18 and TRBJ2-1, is NAGVMQNPRHLVRRRGQEARLRCSPMKGHSHVYWYRQLPEEGLKFMVYLQKENIIDESGMPKERFSAEFPKEGPSILRIQQVVRGDSAAYFCASSPLDRGAEQFFGPGTRLTVL.

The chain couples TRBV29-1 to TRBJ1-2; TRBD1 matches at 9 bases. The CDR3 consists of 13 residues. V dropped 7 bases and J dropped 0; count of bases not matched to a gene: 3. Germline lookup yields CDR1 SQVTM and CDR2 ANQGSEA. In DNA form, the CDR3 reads TGCAGCGGGGGACAGGGAGCTAACTATGGCTACACCTTC. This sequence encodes CSGGQGANYGYTF.

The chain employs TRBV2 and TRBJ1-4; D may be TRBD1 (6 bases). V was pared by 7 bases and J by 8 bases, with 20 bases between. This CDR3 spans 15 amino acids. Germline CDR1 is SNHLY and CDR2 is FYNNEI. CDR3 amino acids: CASISTGQGGEKLFF. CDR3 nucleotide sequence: TGTGCCAGCATCAGTACAGGGCAAGGGGGAGAAAAACTGTTTTTT.

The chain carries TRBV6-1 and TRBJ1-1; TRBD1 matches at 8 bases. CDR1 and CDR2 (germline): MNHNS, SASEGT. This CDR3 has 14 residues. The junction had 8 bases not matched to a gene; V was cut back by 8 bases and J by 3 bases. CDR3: CASFRQGSDTEAFF. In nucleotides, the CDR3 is TGTGCCAGCTTTAGACAGGGGTCAGACACTGAAGCTTTCTTT.

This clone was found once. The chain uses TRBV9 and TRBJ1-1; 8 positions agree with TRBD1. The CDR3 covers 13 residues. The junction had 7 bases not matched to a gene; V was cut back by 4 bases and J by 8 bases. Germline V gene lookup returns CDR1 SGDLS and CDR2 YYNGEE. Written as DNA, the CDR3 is TGTGCCAGCAGCCCGGATCGGGACAGGGAAGCTTTCTTT. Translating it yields CASSPDRDREAFF.

In DNA, the CDR3 is TGTGCCAGCAGTTTGGAGGGTCGCACTGAAGCTTTCTTT. The encoded protein is CASSLEGRTEAFF. The chain has TRBV2 and TRBJ1-1, with D hard to call. This CDR3 is built from 13 residues. Germline CDR1 and CDR2: SNHLY and FYNNEI. The V gene lost 5 bases and the J gene lost 4 bases, with 11 bases spanning the gap. Based on the CDR3 plus reference TRBV2 and TRBJ1-1, the full variable domain is EPEVTQTPSHQVTQMGQEVILRCVPISNHLYFYWYRQILGQKVEFLVSFYNNEISEKSEIFDDQFSVERPDGSNFTLKIRSTKLEDSAMYFCASSLEGRTEAFFGQGTRLTVV.

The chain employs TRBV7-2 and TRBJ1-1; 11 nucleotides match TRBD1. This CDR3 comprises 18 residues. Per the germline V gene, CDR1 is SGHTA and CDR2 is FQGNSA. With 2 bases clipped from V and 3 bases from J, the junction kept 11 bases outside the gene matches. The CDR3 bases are TGTGCCAGCAGCTTACGGACAGGGGGCGGGAGGTCGGACACTGAAGCTTTCTTT. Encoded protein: CASSLRTGGGRSDTEAFF.

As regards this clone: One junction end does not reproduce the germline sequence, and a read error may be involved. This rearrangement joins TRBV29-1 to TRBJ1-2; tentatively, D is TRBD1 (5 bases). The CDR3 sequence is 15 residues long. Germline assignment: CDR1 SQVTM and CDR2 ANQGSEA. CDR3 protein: CSIEDRQGRRYGYTF. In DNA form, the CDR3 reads TGCAGCATTGAAGATCGCCAGGGTCGGCGCTATGGCTACACCTTC.